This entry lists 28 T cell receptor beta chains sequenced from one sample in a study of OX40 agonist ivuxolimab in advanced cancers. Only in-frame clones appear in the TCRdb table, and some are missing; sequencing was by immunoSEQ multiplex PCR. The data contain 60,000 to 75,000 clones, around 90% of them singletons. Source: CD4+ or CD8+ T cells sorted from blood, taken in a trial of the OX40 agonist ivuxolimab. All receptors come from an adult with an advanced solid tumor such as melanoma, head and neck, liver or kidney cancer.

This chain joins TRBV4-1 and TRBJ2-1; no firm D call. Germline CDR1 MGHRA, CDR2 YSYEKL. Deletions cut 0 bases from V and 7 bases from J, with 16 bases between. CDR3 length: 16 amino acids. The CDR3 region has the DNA TGCGCCAGCAGCCAAGATGCTGATCCCTCCAAGAATGAGCAGTTCTTC. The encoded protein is CASSQDADPSKNEQFF.

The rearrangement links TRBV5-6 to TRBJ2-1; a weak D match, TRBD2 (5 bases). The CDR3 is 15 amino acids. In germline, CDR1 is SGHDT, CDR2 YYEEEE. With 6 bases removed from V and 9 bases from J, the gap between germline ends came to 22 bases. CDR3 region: CASNKRVSRGVEQFF. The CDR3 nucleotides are TGTGCCAGCAACAAAAGGGTGTCACGGGGTGTTGAGCAGTTCTTC. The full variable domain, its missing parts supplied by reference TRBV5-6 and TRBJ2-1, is DAGVTQSPTHLIKTRGQQVTLRCSPKSGHDTVSWYQQALGQGPQFIFQYYEEEERQRGNFPDRFSGHQFPNYSSELNVNALLLGDSALYLCASNKRVSRGVEQFFGPGTRLTVL.

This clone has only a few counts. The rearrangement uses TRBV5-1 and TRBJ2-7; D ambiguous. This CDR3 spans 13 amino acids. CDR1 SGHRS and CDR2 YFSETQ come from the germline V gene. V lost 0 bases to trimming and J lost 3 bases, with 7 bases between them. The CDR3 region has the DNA TGCGCCAGCAGCTTGGACGGCAACTACGAGCAGTACTTC. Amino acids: CASSLDGNYEQYF.

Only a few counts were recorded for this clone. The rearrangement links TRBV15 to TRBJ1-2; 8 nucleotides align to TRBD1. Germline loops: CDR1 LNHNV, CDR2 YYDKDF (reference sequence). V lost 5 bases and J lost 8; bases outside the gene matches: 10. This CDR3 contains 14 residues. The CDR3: CATSVGQGNFGYTF. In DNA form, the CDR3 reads TGTGCCACCAGCGTTGGACAGGGAAATTTCGGCTACACCTTC.

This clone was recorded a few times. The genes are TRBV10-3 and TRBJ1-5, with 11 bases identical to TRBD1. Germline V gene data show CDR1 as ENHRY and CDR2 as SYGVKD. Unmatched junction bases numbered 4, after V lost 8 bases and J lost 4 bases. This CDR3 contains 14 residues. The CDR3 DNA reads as TGTGCCATCGGGGGACAGGGGGAAAATCAGCCCCAGCATTTT. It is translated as CAIGGQGENQPQHF.

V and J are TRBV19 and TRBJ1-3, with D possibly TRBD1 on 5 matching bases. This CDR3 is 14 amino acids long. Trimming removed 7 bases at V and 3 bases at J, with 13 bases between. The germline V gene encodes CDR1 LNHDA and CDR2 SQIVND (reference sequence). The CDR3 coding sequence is TGTGCCAGTACCACGGCAGGGATTGGAAACACCATATATTTT. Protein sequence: CASTTAGIGNTIYF.

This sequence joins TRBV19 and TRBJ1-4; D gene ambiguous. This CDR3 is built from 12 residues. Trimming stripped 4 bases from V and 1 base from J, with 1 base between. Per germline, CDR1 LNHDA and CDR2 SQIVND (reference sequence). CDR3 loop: CASSKTNEKLFF. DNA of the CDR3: TGTGCCAGTAGTAAAACTAATGAAAAACTGTTTTTT.

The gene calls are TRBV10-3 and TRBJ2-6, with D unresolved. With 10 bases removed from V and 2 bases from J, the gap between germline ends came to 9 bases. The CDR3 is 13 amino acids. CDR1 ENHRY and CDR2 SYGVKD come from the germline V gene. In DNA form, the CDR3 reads TGTGCCACCACAACGACTGGGGCCAACGTCCTGACTTTC. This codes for CATTTTGANVLTF.

The CDR3 DNA follows: TGCGCCAGCAGCTTTCGGGACTGGTTCAATGAGCAGTTCTTC. Amino acid sequence: CASSFRDWFNEQFF. J is TRBJ2-1 and V is TRBV5-1, with D maybe TRBD2 (6 bases). The germline CDR1 and CDR2 sequences are SGHRS and YFSETQ. Trimming took off 2 bases at V and 6 bases at J, with 12 bases between the two ends. This CDR3 comprises 14 residues.

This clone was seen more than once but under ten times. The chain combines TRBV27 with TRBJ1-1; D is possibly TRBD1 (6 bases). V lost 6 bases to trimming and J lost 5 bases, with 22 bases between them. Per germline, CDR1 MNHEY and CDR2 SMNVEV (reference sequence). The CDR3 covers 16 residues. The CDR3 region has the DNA TGTGCCAGCAGGAGGCAGGGGAGGGTTATGAGGACTGAAGCTTTCTTT. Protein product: CASRRQGRVMRTEAFF.

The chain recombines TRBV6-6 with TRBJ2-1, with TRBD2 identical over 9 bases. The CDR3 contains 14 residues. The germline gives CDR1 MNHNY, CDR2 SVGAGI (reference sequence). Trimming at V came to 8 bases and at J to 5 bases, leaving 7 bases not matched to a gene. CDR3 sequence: CASGGVAGDNEQFF. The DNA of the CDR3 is TGTGCCAGCGGAGGAGTAGCGGGAGACAATGAGCAGTTCTTC.

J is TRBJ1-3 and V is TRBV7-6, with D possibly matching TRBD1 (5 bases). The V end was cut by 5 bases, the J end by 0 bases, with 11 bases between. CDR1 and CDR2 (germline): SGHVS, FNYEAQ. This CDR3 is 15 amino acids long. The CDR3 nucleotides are TGTGCCAGCAGCATGGACACGAGCTCTGGAAACACCATATATTTT. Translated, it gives CASSMDTSSGNTIYF.

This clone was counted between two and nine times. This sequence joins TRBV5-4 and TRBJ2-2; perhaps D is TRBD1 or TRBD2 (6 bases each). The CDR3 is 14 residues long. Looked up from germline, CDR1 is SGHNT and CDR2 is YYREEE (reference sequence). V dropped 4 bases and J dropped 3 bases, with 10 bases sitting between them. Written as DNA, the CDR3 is TGTGCCAGCAGCCCAGGGGAGGACACCGGGGAGCTGTTTTTT. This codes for CASSPGEDTGELFF.

DNA of the CDR3: TGTGCCAGCAGTGAAGTGGGGGTCGGGACACGCGAGCAGTACTTC. Residues: CASSEVGVGTREQYF. The gene calls are TRBV2 and TRBJ2-7; D is perhaps TRBD1 (6 bases). The length of the CDR3 is 15 residues. Germline V gene sequence: CDR1 SNHLY, CDR2 FYNNEI. Trimming cost V 1 base and J 6 bases, with 16 bases left between them.

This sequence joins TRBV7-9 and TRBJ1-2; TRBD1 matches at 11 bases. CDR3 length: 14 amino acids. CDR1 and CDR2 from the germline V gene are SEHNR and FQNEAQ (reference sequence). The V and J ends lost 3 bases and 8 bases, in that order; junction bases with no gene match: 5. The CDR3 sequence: CASSFRTGGRGYTF. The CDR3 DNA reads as TGTGCCAGCAGCTTCAGGACAGGGGGCCGGGGCTACACCTTC.

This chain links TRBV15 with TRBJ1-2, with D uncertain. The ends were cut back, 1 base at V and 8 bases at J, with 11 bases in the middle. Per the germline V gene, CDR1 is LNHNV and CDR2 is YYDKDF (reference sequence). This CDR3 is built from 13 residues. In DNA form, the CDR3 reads TGTGCCACCAGCAGAGGTCCGGAAGGGGGCTACACCTTC. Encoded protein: CATSRGPEGGYTF.

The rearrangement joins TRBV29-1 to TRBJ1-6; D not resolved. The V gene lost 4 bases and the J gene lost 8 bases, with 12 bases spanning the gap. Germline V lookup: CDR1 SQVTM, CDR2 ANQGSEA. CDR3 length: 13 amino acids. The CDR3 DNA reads TGCAGCGTTGGGGAGGCTGCATATTCACCCCTCCACTTT. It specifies CSVGEAAYSPLHF.

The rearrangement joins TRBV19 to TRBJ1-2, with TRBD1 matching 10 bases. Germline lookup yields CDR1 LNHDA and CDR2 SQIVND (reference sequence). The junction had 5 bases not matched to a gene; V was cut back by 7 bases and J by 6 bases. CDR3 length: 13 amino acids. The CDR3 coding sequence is TGTGCCAGTACCACGACAGGGGGCGATGGCTACACCTTC. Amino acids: CASTTTGGDGYTF.

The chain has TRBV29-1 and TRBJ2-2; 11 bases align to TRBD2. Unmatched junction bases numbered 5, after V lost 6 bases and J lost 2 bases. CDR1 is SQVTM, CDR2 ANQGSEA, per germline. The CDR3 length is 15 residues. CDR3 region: CSVPGTSGNTGELFF. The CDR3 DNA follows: TGCAGCGTACCAGGGACTAGCGGCAACACCGGGGAGCTGTTTTTT.

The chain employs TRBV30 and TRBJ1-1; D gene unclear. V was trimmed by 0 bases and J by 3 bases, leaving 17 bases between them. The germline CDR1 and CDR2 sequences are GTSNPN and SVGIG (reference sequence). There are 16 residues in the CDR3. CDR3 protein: CAWSVLRPGADTEAFF. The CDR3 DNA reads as TGTGCCTGGAGTGTACTCAGACCCGGCGCGGACACTGAAGCTTTCTTT.

Here the CDR3 reads CASSEGANPGGGYTF. In DNA, the CDR3 is TGTGCCAGCAGTGAAGGAGCCAATCCGGGAGGTGGCTACACCTTC. The gene calls are TRBV2 and TRBJ1-2, with unresolved D. Trimming cost V 1 base and J 7 bases, with 16 bases left between them. The CDR3 loop spans 15 amino acids. The germline CDR1 and CDR2 sequences are SNHLY and FYNNEI.

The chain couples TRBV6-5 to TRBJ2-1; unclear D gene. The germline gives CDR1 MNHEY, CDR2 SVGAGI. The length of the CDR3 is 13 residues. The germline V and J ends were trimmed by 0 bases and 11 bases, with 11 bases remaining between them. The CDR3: CASSYSMLSQQFF. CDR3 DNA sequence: TGTGCCAGCAGTTACTCGATGTTGTCCCAGCAGTTCTTC.

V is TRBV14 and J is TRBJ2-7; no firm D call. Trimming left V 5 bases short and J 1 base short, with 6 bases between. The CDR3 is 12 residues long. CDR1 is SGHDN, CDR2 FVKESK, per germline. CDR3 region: CASSRDSYEQYF. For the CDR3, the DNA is TGTGCCAGCAGCAGAGATTCCTACGAGCAGTACTTC.

DNA of the CDR3: TGTGCCAGCAGCCAGGAGGGGATGGGCGCTTTCTTT. Translating it yields CASSQEGMGAFF. V usage is TRBV28 and J usage is TRBJ1-1; weak D call: TRBD1 (5 bases). CDR1 is MDHEN, CDR2 SYDVKM, per germline. The CDR3 runs to 12 residues. V shed 6 bases and J shed 11 bases, with 16 bases lying between them.

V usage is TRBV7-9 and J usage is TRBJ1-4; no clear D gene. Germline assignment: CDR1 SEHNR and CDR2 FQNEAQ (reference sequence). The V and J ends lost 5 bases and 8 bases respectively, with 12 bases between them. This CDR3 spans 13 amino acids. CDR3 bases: TGTGCCAGCAGCCCACTGAAAGGGGAAAAACTGTTTTTT. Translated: CASSPLKGEKLFF.

The CDR3 loop reads CASSLRTVNTEAFF. CDR3 nucleotide sequence: TGTGCCAGCAGTCTAAGGACGGTGAACACTGAAGCTTTCTTT. The genes are TRBV27 and TRBJ1-1, with no clear D. There are 14 residues in the CDR3. Trimming left V 5 bases short and J 0 bases short, with 10 bases between. The germline CDR1 and CDR2 sequences are MNHEY and SMNVEV (reference sequence).

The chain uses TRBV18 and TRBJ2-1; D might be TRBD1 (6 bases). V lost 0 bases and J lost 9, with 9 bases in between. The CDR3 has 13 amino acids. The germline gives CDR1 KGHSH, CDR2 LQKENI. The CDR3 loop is CASSPPGAGEQFF. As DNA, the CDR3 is TGTGCCAGCTCACCACCGGGGGCGGGTGAGCAGTTCTTC.

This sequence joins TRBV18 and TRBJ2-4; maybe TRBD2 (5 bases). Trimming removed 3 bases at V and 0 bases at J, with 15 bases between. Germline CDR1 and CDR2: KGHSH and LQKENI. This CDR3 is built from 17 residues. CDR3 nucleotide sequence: TGTGCCAGCTCACCCAAAGGAGGTGCCGAAGCCAAAAACATTCAGTACTTC. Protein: CASSPKGGAEAKNIQYF. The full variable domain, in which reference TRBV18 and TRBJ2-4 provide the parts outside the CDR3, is NAGVMQNPRHLVRRRGQEARLRCSPMKGHSHVYWYRQLPEEGLKFMVYLQKENIIDESGMPKERFSAEFPKEGPSILRIQQVVRGDSAAYFCASSPKGGAEAKNIQYFGAGTRLSVL.